This T cell receptor beta chain came from a study of blood T cell repertoires in COVID-19 (dated by TCRdb to the early 2020s). Context from the whole study: Samples from collaborators originated in the United States, Italy and Spain and spanned both the acute and convalescent phases of COVID-19. The prospective study material was composed of cDNA or gDNA derived from T cells, B-cell-depleted T cells, or PBMCs. The dataset comprised deeply sampled blood TCRbeta repertoires from subjects exposed to, actively infected with, or recovered from COVID-19. The repertoires were made available in a free public database intended to serve as a resource for research on the immune response to SARS-CoV-2. The samples were drawn from the first 160 participants of the ongoing ImmuneRACE study and from 1,254 subjects provided by 6 global collaborators. The sample metadata nearly always contained a de-identified subject ID, COVID-19 status, age in years and sex. Where HLA class I and class II types were available, the types were taken from metadata supplied by the sample provider, not from assay-based typing.

Note on this clone: Its antigen is currently not known. Per-base quality was not reported, and no clone a single base away is much larger than it.

Including cysteine and phenylalanine, the CDR3 has 14 amino acids. Only CDR3 DNA is held: 42 bases, read in frame from base 1. Based on the germline V gene (reference sequence), the CDR1 and CDR2 sequences are LNHDA and SQIVND. After removal of 5 bases from V and 9 bases from J, the junction retains 7 bases not matched to a gene. Collaborating institutions collected whole blood in K2EDTA tubes following their own protocols. For TCRbeta analysis, collaborators shipped samples in one of three forms: frozen whole blood, isolated PBMCs, or DNA extracted from either of those sample types. TCRbeta CDR3 regions were amplified from genomic DNA using the immunoSEQ Assay, a bias-controlled multiplex PCR. Per the authors' processing: Within the assay, amplification of reference gene primers was used to estimate how many nucleated cells each sample contained. To quantify the absolute abundance of each unique TCRbeta CDR3 rearrangement, sequence reads were collapsed and filtered. For each sample, productive Simpson clonality was calculated as the square root of Simpson's diversity index across productive rearrangements. TCRdb obtained this table from immuneACCESS and retained in-frame rearrangements with V and J assigned. These tables miss some clones; where compared with another copy, unresolved V genes account for less than half of the shortfall, and the remainder is unexplained. V and J calls and clone size follow that table, whereas D and trimming were derived from the DNA. This sample gives about 69,000 clones in total; around four fifths of them show up just once. Under 30% of the sample is taken by the ten largest.

Results and caveats for the whole study, not just this receptor: The quantity of clinical and demographic metadata differed by source and by participant and was supplied without curation.

The source of this sequence is a human donor in a cohort sampled during active COVID-19. The sequencing sample was made of peripheral blood. Rearrangement joined TRBV19 to TRBJ1-6; 7 middle bases align to TRBD1. The bases are TGTGCCAGTAGTGAGGGGGCATCCTTTTCACCCCTCCACTTT. The translation is CASSEGASFSPLHF.